Shown below are 24 T cell receptor beta chains from a single sample sequenced in a study of T cells in Graves' hyperthyroidism and ophthalmopathy. Amplified TCR beta CDR3 regions derived from RNA transcripts. With the HTBI primer set, the TCR CDR3 went through a first round of RT-PCR. Each CDR3 protein is one row after TCRdb ran MiXCR on the multiplex PCR reads. The data contain 650,000 to 800,000 distinct CDR3 sequences, less than 45% of them singletons. Sequencing was performed on peripheral blood or thyroid tissue (not recorded which). All receptors derive from an adult man with Graves' disease, either hyperthyroidism or ophthalmopathy (not recorded which).

The gene calls are TRBV7-9 and TRBJ2-7; tentatively, D is TRBD1 or TRBD2 (5 bases each). From germline, CDR1 is SEHNR and CDR2 FQNEAQ (reference sequence). V lost 1 base and J lost 7, with 17 bases in between. This CDR3 is 15 amino acids long. The CDR3 sequence: CASSLGGKGSGEQYF. As DNA, the CDR3 is TGTGCCAGCAGCTTAGGGGGCAAGGGGTCGGGGGAGCAGTACTTC.

This clonotype occurred many times. This chain uses TRBV2 with TRBJ1-4; D gene ambiguous. CDR3 length: 16 amino acids. Germline assignment: CDR1 SNHLY and CDR2 FYNNEI. V was cut by 7 bases and J by 6 bases, with 21 bases left in between. This chain's CDR3 is CASIHQDIYSDEKLFF. As DNA, the CDR3 is TGTGCCAGCATTCACCAAGACATCTACTCGGATGAAAAACTGTTTTTT.

Ten or more counts support this clonotype. The CDR3 reads CASSERHGANYGYTF. The CDR3 DNA follows: TGTGCCAGCAGTGAAAGGCACGGAGCTAACTATGGCTACACCTTC. The rearrangement uses TRBV2 and TRBJ1-2; no definite D call. Germline V gives CDR1 SNHLY, CDR2 FYNNEI. The V end was cut by 2 bases, the J end by 0 bases, with 10 bases between. This CDR3 comprises 15 residues. Using reference TRBV2 and TRBJ1-2 for the parts outside the CDR3, the full variable domain is EPEVTQTPSHQVTQMGQEVILRCVPISNHLYFYWYRQILGQKVEFLVSFYNNEISEKSEIFDDQFSVERPDGSNFTLKIRSTKLEDSAMYFCASSERHGANYGYTFGSGTRLTVV.

Regarding this clonotype: A clone one base away is much larger, so this may be a read error. This sequence joins TRBV9 and TRBJ1-1, with D uncertain. Germline V gene sequence: CDR1 SGDLS, CDR2 YYNGEE. The CDR3 is made up of 10 amino acids. CDR3: CASSPTEALF. CDR3 coding DNA: TGTGCCAGCTCTCCCACTGAAGCTCTCTTT.

This clonotype was detected a few times. The rearrangement links TRBV25-1 to TRBJ1-6; 7 bases align to TRBD1. The V gene's germline CDR1 is MGHDK and CDR2 SYGVNS. The ends lost 5 bases at V and 10 bases at J; junction bases unmatched: 8. This CDR3 is 14 amino acids long. The CDR3 nucleotides are TGTGCCAGCAGTTCCCTGACAGGGCTATCACCCCTCCACTTT. As protein: CASSSLTGLSPLHF.

The chain uses TRBV19 and TRBJ1-1; the match to TRBD1 covers 7 bases. V lost 2 bases and J lost 4; bases outside the gene matches: 7. The CDR3 length is 15 residues. In germline, CDR1 is LNHDA, CDR2 SQIVND (reference sequence). CDR3 protein: CASSIQGVVGTEAFF. The CDR3, as DNA: TGTGCCAGTAGTATACAGGGGGTGGTAGGCACTGAAGCTTTCTTT.

Remarks on this clonotype: At one boundary the junction diverges from the germline segment, which might be a read error. V and J are TRBV7-9 and TRBJ2-5; D remains unclear. The CDR3 runs 17 residues. In germline, CDR1 is SEHNR, CDR2 FQNEAQ (reference sequence). CDR3 bases: TGTGCCAGCAGTTTAGTACCCAATGTAGGATCTCAGGAGACCCAGTACTTC. It is translated as CASSLVPNVGSQETQYF.

This clonotype came up many times. This chain uses TRBV2 with TRBJ1-5; 11 positions agree with TRBD1. This CDR3 spans 15 amino acids. Looked up from germline, CDR1 is SNHLY and CDR2 is FYNNEI. J lost 6 bases, V lost 8 bases, and 9 bases had no gene match. The CDR3 protein is CASRALGQGAQPQHF. CDR3 nucleotides: TGTGCCAGCCGAGCGCTCGGACAGGGGGCTCAGCCCCAGCATTTT.

This clonotype came up many times. In DNA, the CDR3 is TGTGCCAGCAGCGTAGGTAGCAGCCCAGAGACCCAGTACTTC. Translating gives CASSVGSSPETQYF. The rearrangement joins TRBV9 to TRBJ2-5; D is unclear. Germline loops: CDR1 SGDLS, CDR2 YYNGEE. The V gene lost 0 bases and the J gene lost 4 bases, with 10 bases spanning the gap. The CDR3 sequence is 14 residues long. The full variable domain, rest sourced from reference TRBV9 and TRBJ2-5, is DSGVTQTPKHLITATGQRVTLRCSPRSGDLSVYWYQQSLDQGLQFLIQYYNGEERAKGNILERFSAQQFPDLHSELNLSSLELGDSALYFCASSVGSSPETQYFGPGTRLLVL.

This clonotype was picked up a small number of times. CDR3 in DNA: TGTGCCAGCAGCTTAAGTAAAGGGGAGTATACTGAAGCTTTCTTT. Residues: CASSLSKGEYTEAFF. The chain joins TRBV7-9 to TRBJ1-1, with D possibly TRBD1 on 5 matching bases. CDR3 length: 15 residues. Germline loops: CDR1 SEHNR, CDR2 FQNEAQ (reference sequence). V lost 2 bases and J 5 bases, leaving 15 bases between the germline ends.

Comments on this clonotype: A much bigger clone sits one base away, suggesting this may be a read error. The rearrangement uses TRBV7-9 and TRBJ2-7; maybe TRBD2 (7 bases). The germline CDR1 and CDR2 sequences are SEHNR and FQNEAQ (reference sequence). The CDR3 runs 12 residues. Trimming took off 10 bases at V and 5 bases at J, with 15 bases between the two ends. The CDR3 reads CAISEGGDEQYF. The CDR3, as DNA: TGTGCCATCAGTGAGGGGGGGGACGAGCAGTACTTC.

The chain carries TRBV20-1 and TRBJ2-3, with D perhaps being TRBD1 or TRBD2 (5 bases each). The CDR3 has 15 amino acids. The V and J ends lost 3 bases and 0 bases respectively, with 13 bases between them. The V gene's germline CDR1 is DFQATT and CDR2 SNEGSKA (reference sequence). CDR3 nucleotides: TGCAGTGCTAGCAATGTGGGGGTTAGCACAGATACGCAGTATTTT. Residues: CSASNVGVSTDTQYF.

This clonotype was counted many times. The chain is built from TRBV2 and TRBJ1-3; TRBD1 matches at 8 bases. The germline gives CDR1 SNHLY, CDR2 FYNNEI. Germline trimming cut 10 bases from V and 2 bases from J; bases unmatched to any gene: 10. This CDR3 has 15 amino acids. CDR3 sequence reads: CATGGQGVTGNTIYF. CDR3 in DNA: TGTGCCACAGGCGGACAGGGAGTAACTGGAAACACCATATATTTT.

The rearrangement links TRBV10-3 to TRBJ2-7; 9 positions match TRBD2. V was pared by 5 bases and J by 2 bases, with 7 bases of the junction left unmatched. Germline loops: CDR1 ENHRY, CDR2 SYGVKD. This CDR3 has 15 amino acids. CDR3 in DNA: TGTGCCATCAGTAGAGCGGGAGGCCCCACCTACGAGCAGTACTTC. Translated: CAISRAGGPTYEQYF.

This clonotype occurred a few times. Sequence at one end of the junction differs from germline and may be a read error. The gene calls are TRBV5-1 and TRBJ1-2, with TRBD1 identical over 9 bases. Germline V CDR1 and CDR2: SGHRS, YFSETQ. The CDR3 runs to 16 residues. For the CDR3, the DNA is TGTGCCAGCATTTATCAAGGGACAGGGACTTACTATGGCTACACCTTC. Its protein product is CASIYQGTGTYYGYTF.

The gene calls are TRBV7-9 and TRBJ1-5, with a tentative D call TRBD1 (6 bases). The V gene's germline CDR1 is SEHNR and CDR2 FQNEAQ (reference sequence). This CDR3 region has 15 residues. The V and J ends lost 3 bases and 9 bases respectively, with 18 bases between them. CDR3 residues: CASSLGAASQWPQHF. In DNA form, the CDR3 reads TGTGCCAGCAGCTTGGGGGCAGCGTCGCAATGGCCCCAGCATTTT.

DNA for the CDR3: TGTGCCAGCAGCTTTGGAGGACAGGGGATAAGGGACTATGGCTACACCTTC. It codes for CASSFGGQGIRDYGYTF. V gene TRBV5-6 combines with J gene TRBJ1-2, with 9 bases matching TRBD1. Germline values: CDR1 SGHDT, CDR2 YYEEEE. V lost 2 bases to trimming and J lost 3 bases; unmatched junction nucleotides: 11. CDR3 length: 17 amino acids.

This chain uses TRBV7-9 with TRBJ2-7; 7 bases line up with TRBD1. The J segment lost 1 base and the V segment lost 3 bases, leaving 6 bases of the junction unmatched. Germline V gives CDR1 SEHNR, CDR2 FQNEAQ (reference sequence). The CDR3 length is 15 residues. DNA of the CDR3: TGTGCCAGCAGCTTGGGGGACAGCCGTTCCTACGAGCAGTACTTC. This sequence encodes CASSLGDSRSYEQYF.

On this clonotype itself: Just one base apart from a much larger clone, this may be a read error. The chain has TRBV7-9 and TRBJ2-5; D is unclear. V lost 5 bases and J lost 0, with 13 bases in between. CDR1 and CDR2 (germline): SEHNR, FQNEAQ (reference sequence). The CDR3 consists of 15 residues. In DNA, the CDR3 is TGTGCCAGCAGCCTACTCGGGCAGTACCAAGAGACCCAGTACTTC. It translates to CASSLLGQYQETQYF. The full variable domain, completed using reference TRBV7-9 and TRBJ2-5, is DTGVSQNPRHKITKRGQNVTFRCDPISEHNRLYWYRQTLGQGPEFLTYFQNEAQLEKSRLLSDRFSAERPKGSFSTLEIQRTEQGDSAMYLCASSLLGQYQETQYFGPGTRLLVL.

With respect to this clonotype: Being one base from a much bigger clone, this may be a read error. The chain uses TRBV7-6 and TRBJ1-1; D gene uncertain. Germline V gives CDR1 SGHVS, CDR2 FNYEAQ. The CDR3 extends over 13 amino acids. The CDR3 coding sequence is TGTGCCAGCAGCTTAGGGGCCGGCTCTGAAGATTTCTTT. Translation: CASSLGAGSEDFF.

This clonotype showed up many times. The chain employs TRBV10-3 and TRBJ1-2; the match to TRBD1 covers 9 bases. Germline V gene sequence: CDR1 ENHRY, CDR2 SYGVKD. J gave up 3 bases and V 3 bases, and 8 bases lay outside the gene matches. This CDR3 contains 16 residues. The CDR3 spells CAISDSYRTGDYGYTF. In DNA form, the CDR3 reads TGTGCCATCAGTGATTCCTACAGGACAGGGGACTATGGCTACACCTTC.

The chain is built from TRBV6-6 and TRBJ1-6; perhaps TRBD1 as D (5 bases). Trimming shortened V by 2 bases and J by 7 bases, and 12 bases separated the two germline ends. CDR3 length: 15 amino acids. Germline CDR1 MNHNY, CDR2 SVGAGI (reference sequence). CDR3 nucleotide sequence: TGTGCCAGCAGTTACGGGGGGGTGTTGAATTCACCCCTCCACTTT. Its protein product is CASSYGGVLNSPLHF.

The chain couples TRBV11-1 to TRBJ2-5; maybe TRBD2 (5 bases). Germline loops: CDR1 SGHAT, CDR2 FQDESV (reference sequence). With 5 bases removed from V and 7 bases from J, the gap between germline ends came to 8 bases. The CDR3 runs to 11 residues. The CDR3 region has the DNA TGTGCCAGCAGCCCTCGGGGGACCCAGTACTTC. Protein sequence: CASSPRGTQYF.

About this clonotype itself: At one of its ends the junction is not consistent with the germline gene, which may arise from a read error. This chain connects TRBV7-9 to TRBJ2-5, with TRBD1 as a possible D gene (6 bases). The CDR3 spans 10 residues. The germline V gene has CDR1 SEHNR and CDR2 FQNEAQ (reference sequence). The DNA for the CDR3 is TGTGCCAGCAGCCAGGGGATGCAGGACTTC. Protein product: CASSQGMQDF. Drawing the rest from reference TRBV7-9 and TRBJ2-5, the complete variable domain is DTGVSQNPRHKITKRGQNVTFRCDPISEHNRLYWYRQTLGQGPEFLTYFQNEAQLEKSRLLSDRFSAERPKGSFSTLEIQRTEQGDSAMYLCASSQGMQDFGPGTRLLVL.